Sequencing of this T cell receptor (beta chain) was carried out in a study of T cell responses to AZD1222 COVID-19 vaccine. This clone was picked up a small number of times. As yet, its antigen is unknown. Overall study results and limits: Sampling captured repertoires only after the peak T cell response.

The assay was immunoSEQ multiplex PCR, and TCRdb's table has in-frame clones only and misses some. Seen here are 110,000 to 150,000 clones, approximately 85% observed once, and the top ten hold over 7%. The sequences come from peripheral blood, collected on day 0 of AZD1222 vaccination. The clonotype was recovered from an adult in good health.

The CDR3 reads CASKGPENSPLHF. Written as DNA, the CDR3 is TGTGCCAGCAAGGGCCCGGAGAATTCACCCCTCCACTTT. V is TRBV5-6 and J is TRBJ1-6; D ambiguous. The CDR3 contains 13 residues. The V gene's germline CDR1 is SGHDT and CDR2 YYEEEE. The V and J ends lost 6 bases and 7 bases respectively, with 11 bases between them.